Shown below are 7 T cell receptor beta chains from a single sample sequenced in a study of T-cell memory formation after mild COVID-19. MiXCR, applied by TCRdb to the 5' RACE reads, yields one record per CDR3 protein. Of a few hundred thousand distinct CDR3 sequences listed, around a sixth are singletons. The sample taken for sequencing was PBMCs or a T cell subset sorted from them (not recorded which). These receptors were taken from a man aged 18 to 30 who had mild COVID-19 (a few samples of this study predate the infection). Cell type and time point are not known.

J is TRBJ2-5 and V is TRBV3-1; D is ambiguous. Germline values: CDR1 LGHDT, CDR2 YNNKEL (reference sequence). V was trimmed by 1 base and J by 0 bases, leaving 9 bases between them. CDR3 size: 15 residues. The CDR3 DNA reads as TGTGCCAGCAGCCAAGGTTGGCACAACCAAGAGACCCAGTACTTC. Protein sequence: CASSQGWHNQETQYF.

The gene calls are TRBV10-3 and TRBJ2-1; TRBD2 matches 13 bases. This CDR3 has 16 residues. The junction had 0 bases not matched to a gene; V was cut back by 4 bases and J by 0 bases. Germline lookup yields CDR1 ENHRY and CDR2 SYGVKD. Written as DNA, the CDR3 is TGTGCCATCAGTGGACTAGCGGGGGGCTCCTACAATGAGCAGTTCTTC. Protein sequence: CAISGLAGGSYNEQFF.

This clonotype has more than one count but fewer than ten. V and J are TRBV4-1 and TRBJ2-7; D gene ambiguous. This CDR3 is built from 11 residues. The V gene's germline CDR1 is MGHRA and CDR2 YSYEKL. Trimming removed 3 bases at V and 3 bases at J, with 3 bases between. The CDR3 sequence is CASSHYYEQYF. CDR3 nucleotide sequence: TGCGCCAGCAGCCACTACTACGAGCAGTACTTC.

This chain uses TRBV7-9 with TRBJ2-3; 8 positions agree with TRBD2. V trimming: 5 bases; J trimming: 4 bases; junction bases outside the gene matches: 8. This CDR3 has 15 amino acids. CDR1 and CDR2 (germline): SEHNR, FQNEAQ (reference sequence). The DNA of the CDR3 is TGTGCCAGCAGCACGGAGCGGGAGTGGGCAGATACGCAGTATTTT. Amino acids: CASSTEREWADTQYF.

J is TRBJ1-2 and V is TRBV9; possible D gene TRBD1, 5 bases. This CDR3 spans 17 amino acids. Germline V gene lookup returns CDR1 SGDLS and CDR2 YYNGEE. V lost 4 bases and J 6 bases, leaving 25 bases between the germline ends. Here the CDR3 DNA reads TGTGCCAGCAGCTCCCGAGAACGGGGCGGCTGGGGCGATGGCTACACCTTC. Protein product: CASSSRERGGWGDGYTF.

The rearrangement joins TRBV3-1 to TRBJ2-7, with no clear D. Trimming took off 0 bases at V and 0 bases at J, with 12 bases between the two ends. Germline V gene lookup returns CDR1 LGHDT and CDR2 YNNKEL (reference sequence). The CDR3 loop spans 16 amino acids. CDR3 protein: CASSQEPTLDSYEQYV. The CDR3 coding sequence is TGTGCCAGCAGCCAAGAACCCACGCTGGACTCCTACGAGCAGTACGTC.

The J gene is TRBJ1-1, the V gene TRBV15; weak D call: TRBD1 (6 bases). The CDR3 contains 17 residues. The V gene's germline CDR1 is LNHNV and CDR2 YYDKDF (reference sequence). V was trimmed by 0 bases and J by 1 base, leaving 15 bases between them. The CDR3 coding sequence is TGTGCCACCAGCAGAGATCGGGCAGGGGAGTGGAACACTGAAGCTTTCTTT. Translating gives CATSRDRAGEWNTEAFF.